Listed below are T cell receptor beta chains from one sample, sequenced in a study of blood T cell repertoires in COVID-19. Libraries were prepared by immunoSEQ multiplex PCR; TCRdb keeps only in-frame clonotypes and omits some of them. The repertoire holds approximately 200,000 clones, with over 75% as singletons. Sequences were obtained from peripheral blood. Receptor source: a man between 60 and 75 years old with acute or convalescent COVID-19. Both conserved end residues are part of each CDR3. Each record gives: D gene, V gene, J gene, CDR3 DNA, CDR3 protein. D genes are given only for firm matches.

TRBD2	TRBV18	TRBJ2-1	TGTGCCAGCTCACTACCGGGACTAGCGGGAGGCTCGGCCATAGATGAGCAGTTCTTC	CASSLPGLAGGSAIDEQFF
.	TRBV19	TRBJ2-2	TGTGCCAGTAAGATTGGGAAACGGGGGACCGGGGAGCTGTTTTTT	CASKIGKRGTGELFF
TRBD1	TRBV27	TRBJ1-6	TGTGCCACCAACCCAACGGGACAGAATAATTCACCCCTCCACTTT	CATNPTGQNNSPLHF
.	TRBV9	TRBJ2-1	TGTGCCAGCAGCGACAGTCCGGCGGAGGCTTCCTACAATGAGCAGTTCTTC	CASSDSPAEASYNEQFF
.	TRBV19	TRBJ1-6	TGTGCCAGTACCTACAGCCAGACAAATTCACCCCTCCACTTT	CASTYSQTNSPLHF
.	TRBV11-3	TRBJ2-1	TGTGCCAGCAGCTTACGGGAAAGAGAGCAGTTCTTC	CASSLREREQFF
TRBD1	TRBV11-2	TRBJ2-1	TGTGCCAGCAGCCCGGACAGGGAACATGAGCAGTTCTTC	CASSPDREHEQFF
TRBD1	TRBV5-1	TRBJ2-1	TGCGCCAGCAGCCGGGCAGGGGGAGCCCTCTCCTACAATGAGCAGTTCTTC	CASSRAGGALSYNEQFF
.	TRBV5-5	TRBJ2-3	TGTGCCAGCAGCCCGGCCGGGGTGATAGATACGCAGTATTTT	CASSPAGVIDTQYF
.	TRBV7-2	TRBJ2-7	TGTGCCAGCAGCTTCCTACCGTCTAGGTACGAGCAGTACTTC	CASSFLPSRYEQYF
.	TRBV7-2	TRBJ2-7	TGTGCCAGCAGCTCCGGCGCGGGCTACGAGCAGTACTTC	CASSSGAGYEQYF
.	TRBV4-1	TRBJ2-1	TGCGCCAGCAGCCAAGAGGAGGGGCGGGATGAGCAGTTCTTC	CASSQEEGRDEQFF
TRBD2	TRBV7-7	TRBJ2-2	TGTGCTAGCAGTCCCGGACTAGCGACCGGGGAGCTGTTTTTT	CASSPGLATGELFF
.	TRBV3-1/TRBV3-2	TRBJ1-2	TGTGCCAGCAGCCCGCGGATTAACTATGGCTACACCTTC	CASSPRINYGYTF
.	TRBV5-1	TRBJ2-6	TGCGCCAGCAGCTTGGAAGGGGTCCCTGGGGCCAACGTCCTGACTTTC	CASSLEGVPGANVLTF
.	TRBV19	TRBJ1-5	TGTGCCGCCCAGGCGGGGCACGGGAGCAATCAGCCCCAGCATTTT	CAAQAGHGSNQPQHF
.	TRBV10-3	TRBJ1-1	TGTGCCATAAGAGCAGGGATGGCGAACACTGAAGCTTTCTTT	CAIRAGMANTEAFF
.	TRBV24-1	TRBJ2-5	TGTGCCACCAGTGATACCCGCGGGGAGACCCAGTACTTC	CATSDTRGETQYF
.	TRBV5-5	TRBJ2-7	TGTGCCAGCAGCTTTTTCGACGAGCAGTACTTC	CASSFFDEQYF
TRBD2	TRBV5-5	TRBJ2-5	TGTGCCAGCAGCGGGGCTAGCGGGAGGGCCCATGAGACCCAGTACTTC	CASSGASGRAHETQYF
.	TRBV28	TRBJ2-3	TGTGCCAGCAACCCGACAGCGTATTCTATCACAGATACGCAGTATTTT	CASNPTAYSITDTQYF
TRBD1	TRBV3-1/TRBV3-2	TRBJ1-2	TGTGCCAGCAGCCAAGATGCCAGCAGGACAGGGGGTTATGGCTACACCTTC	CASSQDASRTGGYGYTF